The following is a T cell receptor (beta chain) sequence with its context. CDR1 and CDR2 (germline): SGHNT, YYREEE (reference sequence). Unmatched junction bases numbered 7, after V lost 2 bases and J lost 5 bases. The CDR3 runs 15 residues. Sequencing was performed with immunoSEQ multiplex PCR; in TCRdb, only in-frame clones are kept and a portion is missing. Of around 620,000 clones listed, 85% to 90% are singletons. The data originate from a study of blood T cell repertoires in COVID-19. Across the whole study: Samples of COVID-19 (acute and convalescent) were obtained from the United States, Italy and Spain. The cDNA or gDNA used as material had been derived from T cells, B-cell-depleted T cells, or PBMCs.

The specimen sequenced was peripheral blood. The chain has TRBV5-4 and TRBJ1-2; 9 bases line up with TRBD1. The receptor was isolated from a woman younger than 35 with acute or convalescent COVID-19. Here the CDR3 reads CASSLSPGQGYGYTF. The CDR3 DNA reads TGTGCCAGCAGCTTATCCCCGGGACAGGGTTATGGCTACACCTTC.